These 20 T cell receptor beta chains came from one sample sequenced in a study of T cell responses to AZD1222 COVID-19 vaccine. Method: immunoSEQ multiplex PCR; TCRdb's copy keeps in-frame clones and lacks some. The sample lists around 140,000 clones, 80% to 95% occurring once. This specimen consisted of peripheral blood, obtained on day 0 of AZD1222 vaccination. These receptors originate from an adult in good health.

CDR3 in amino acids: CASKISGITEAFF. DNA for the CDR3: TGTGCCAGTAAAATATCCGGGATAACTGAAGCTTTCTTT. The J gene is TRBJ1-1, the V gene TRBV19, with no clear D. The CDR3 has 13 amino acids. V gave up 7 bases and J gave up 5 bases, with 14 bases separating them. Germline V gene lookup returns CDR1 LNHDA and CDR2 SQIVND (reference sequence).

To note about this clone: Other DNA sequences of this sample code for an identical CDR3. V gene TRBV9 combines with J gene TRBJ2-3, with TRBD1 matching 10 bases. Germline V CDR1 and CDR2: SGDLS, YYNGEE. This CDR3 spans 15 amino acids. The junction had 3 bases not matched to a gene; V was cut back by 0 bases and J by 5 bases. CDR3 amino acids: CASSVEGQGGDTQYF. The CDR3 DNA is TGTGCCAGCAGCGTAGAAGGACAGGGGGGAGATACGCAGTATTTT.

The rearrangement uses TRBV3-1 (or the pseudogene TRBV3-2) and TRBJ2-4; D unclear. The V and J ends lost 0 bases and 12 bases respectively, with 12 bases between them. CDR3 length: 13 residues. Germline assignment: CDR1 LGHDT and CDR2 YNNKEL (reference sequence). This chain's CDR3 is CASSQDKGYHQYF. For the CDR3, the DNA is TGTGCCAGCAGCCAAGATAAGGGTTACCATCAGTACTTC.

The chain carries TRBV18 and TRBJ2-3, with D maybe TRBD2 (6 bases). The CDR3 sequence is 16 residues long. Trimming left V 0 bases short and J 2 bases short, with 12 bases between. Germline V gene lookup returns CDR1 KGHSH and CDR2 LQKENI. This CDR3 reads CASSPPRERPTDTQYF. In nucleotides, the CDR3 is TGTGCCAGCTCACCACCGCGGGAACGGCCCACAGATACGCAGTATTTT.

The chain links TRBV20-1 to TRBJ2-7; 7 nucleotides agree with TRBD2. V dropped 3 bases and J dropped 2; count of bases not matched to a gene: 4. This CDR3 comprises 13 residues. Per germline, CDR1 DFQATT and CDR2 SNEGSKA (reference sequence). The CDR3 region is CSASAGAPYEQYF. The DNA of the CDR3 is TGCAGTGCTAGTGCGGGAGCCCCCTACGAGCAGTACTTC.

The chain carries TRBV28 and TRBJ2-7, with unresolved D. V was shortened by 3 bases and J by 4 bases, with 13 bases between the two germline ends. The CDR3 extends over 14 amino acids. The germline gives CDR1 MDHEN, CDR2 SYDVKM. CDR3 in amino acids: CASSFGGTPYEQYF. CDR3 coding DNA: TGTGCCAGCAGTTTCGGTGGTACCCCTTACGAGCAGTACTTC.

The chain uses TRBV6-5 and TRBJ1-1, with D tentatively TRBD1 (6 bases). V was shortened by 4 bases and J by 1 base, with 13 bases between the two germline ends. CDR3 size: 15 residues. The germline gives CDR1 MNHEY, CDR2 SVGAGI. CDR3: CASSWQQGGNTEAFF. Here the CDR3 DNA reads TGTGCCAGCAGTTGGCAACAGGGCGGGAACACTGAAGCTTTCTTT.

The CDR3 DNA reads as TGTGCCAGTAGTATAGATCCAGGGTCCACTGAAGCTTTCTTT. Amino acid sequence: CASSIDPGSTEAFF. This sequence joins TRBV19 and TRBJ1-1; possible D gene TRBD1, 5 bases. The CDR3 is 14 amino acids. The V gene's germline CDR1 is LNHDA and CDR2 SQIVND (reference sequence). Trimming took off 0 bases at V and 4 bases at J, with 9 bases between the two ends. Using reference TRBV19 and TRBJ1-1 for the parts outside the CDR3, the full variable domain is DGGITQSPKYLFRKEGQNVTLSCEQNLNHDAMYWYRQDPGQGLRLIYYSQIVNDFQKGDIAEGYSVSREKKESFPLTVTSAQKNPTAFYLCASSIDPGSTEAFFGQGTRLTVV.

V gene TRBV27 combines with J gene TRBJ1-2, with D unresolved. CDR1 and CDR2 from the germline V gene are MNHEY and SMNVEV (reference sequence). V lost 6 bases and J lost 1, with 12 bases in between. This CDR3 is built from 14 residues. The CDR3 DNA follows: TGTGCCAGCAGCGCCATGGCTAATAACTATGGCTACACCTTC. It yields the protein CASSAMANNYGYTF.

The rearrangement uses TRBV2 and TRBJ2-2, with D possibly being TRBD1 or TRBD2 (5 bases each). There are 15 residues in the CDR3. V was shortened by 5 bases and J by 4 bases, with 14 bases between the two germline ends. Germline CDR1 and CDR2: SNHLY and FYNNEI. DNA of the CDR3: TGTGCCAGCAGTCGGGACCTAGGGTCCACCGGGGAGCTGTTTTTT. Translating it yields CASSRDLGSTGELFF.

This sequence joins TRBV5-1 and TRBJ1-2, with D possibly matching TRBD1 (6 bases). Trimming left V 1 base short and J 7 bases short, with 23 bases between. CDR1 and CDR2 from the germline V gene are SGHRS and YFSETQ. CDR3 size: 17 residues. CDR3 nucleotide sequence: TGCGCCAGCAGCTTGATGGGACACCGTTTGGGCGGTGGTGGCTACACCTTC. Its protein product is CASSLMGHRLGGGGYTF.

The V call is TRBV30, the J call TRBJ2-3, with TRBD2 identical over 10 bases. CDR3 size: 14 residues. Germline V gives CDR1 GTSNPN, CDR2 SVGIG (reference sequence). The J segment lost 2 bases and the V segment lost 3 bases, leaving 2 bases of the junction unmatched. CDR3 sequence reads: CAWSGTSVTDTQYF. CDR3 nucleotides: TGTGCCTGGAGCGGGACTAGCGTCACAGATACGCAGTATTTT.

This chain connects TRBV19 to TRBJ1-1; TRBD1 aligns across 7 bases. The J segment lost 6 bases and the V segment lost 5 bases, leaving 6 bases of the junction unmatched. The CDR3 totals 13 residues. Germline CDR1 is LNHDA and CDR2 is SQIVND (reference sequence). CDR3 nucleotides: TGTGCCAGTAGTTCGGGGACAGCGGCTGAAGCTTTCTTT. The encoded protein is CASSSGTAAEAFF.

The chain employs TRBV5-4 and TRBJ1-2; D uncertain. The ends were cut back, 0 bases at V and 8 bases at J, with 14 bases in the middle. Germline CDR1 and CDR2: SGHNT and YYREEE (reference sequence). The CDR3 totals 14 residues. CDR3 sequence reads: CASSLENTGDGYTF. DNA of the CDR3: TGTGCCAGCAGCTTGGAAAACACTGGAGACGGCTACACCTTC.

This sequence joins TRBV7-2 and TRBJ1-3; TRBD1 might be the D (6 bases). V was shortened by 5 bases and J by 0 bases, with 14 bases between the two germline ends. Germline V gives CDR1 SGHTA, CDR2 FQGNSA. The CDR3 runs to 16 residues. CDR3 in amino acids: CASSQNRVSSGNTIYF. The CDR3 DNA is TGTGCCAGCAGCCAAAACAGGGTCTCCTCTGGAAACACCATATATTTT.

The chain is built from TRBV5-4 and TRBJ2-2; 7 nucleotides agree with TRBD2. This CDR3 comprises 18 residues. Germline CDR1 is SGHNT and CDR2 is YYREEE (reference sequence). V lost 0 bases, J lost 7 bases, and 15 bases stayed unmatched. CDR3 in amino acids: CASSLVAGSLRVGGELFF. The CDR3 DNA sequence: TGTGCCAGCAGCTTGGTAGCGGGCTCCCTGCGAGTGGGCGGGGAGCTGTTTTTT.

The chain recombines TRBV9 with TRBJ1-3; no definite D call. Per the germline V gene, CDR1 is SGDLS and CDR2 is YYNGEE. V was pared by 3 bases and J by 4 bases, with 11 bases between. The CDR3 totals 14 residues. The CDR3 bases are TGTGCCAGCAGCGAACGGGTAGCAGGAAACACCATATATTTT. This translates into CASSERVAGNTIYF.

In its sample, this clone was seen once. The gene calls are TRBV28 and TRBJ1-1, with D unclear. The CDR3 length is 14 residues. Trimming stripped 5 bases from V and 7 bases from J, with 17 bases between. The germline V gene has CDR1 MDHEN and CDR2 SYDVKM. This CDR3 reads CASSPGHDVFEAFF. The CDR3 DNA reads TGTGCCAGCAGTCCCGGTCACGATGTTTTTGAAGCTTTCTTT.

This sequence joins TRBV20-1 and TRBJ2-7; 7 bases match TRBD2. CDR1 DFQATT and CDR2 SNEGSKA come from the germline V gene (reference sequence). V gave up 0 bases and J gave up 13 bases; unmatched junction bases: 6. CDR3 length: 11 amino acids. CDR3 bases: TGCAGTGCTAGAGAGGCGGGGGTTGGCTACTTC. It yields the protein CSAREAGVGYF.

V and J are TRBV6-4 and TRBJ2-1; D may be TRBD2 (6 bases). Per the germline V gene, CDR1 is MRHNA and CDR2 is SNTAGT. The CDR3 contains 16 residues. V gave up 0 bases and J gave up 3 bases, with 12 bases separating them. The CDR3 here is CASSDSGSGDYNEQFF. CDR3 sequence (DNA): TGTGCCAGCAGTGACTCAGGTAGCGGAGACTACAATGAGCAGTTCTTC.